This T cell receptor (beta chain) was sequenced during a study of T cell responses to AZD1222 COVID-19 vaccine. Whole-study findings and limits: None of the repertoires were sampled until the peak T cell response had passed. White British donors predominated, females outnumbered males, and clonal diversity was possibly underestimated.

Repertoires were generated with immunoSEQ multiplex PCR, while TCRdb's copy carries only in-frame clones and drops some. The table lists about 120,000 clones, 80% to 90% of them singletons, with more than 7.5% in the top ten. Concerning this clone itself: Its antigen is unidentified.

Germline lookup yields CDR1 MGHRA and CDR2 YSYEKL. The CDR3 has 17 residues. Deletions cut 2 bases from V and 2 bases from J, with 16 bases between. Sequencing used peripheral blood, obtained on day 0 of AZD1222 vaccination. This rearrangement joins TRBV4-1 to TRBJ2-1; TRBD1 might be the D (6 bases). The sequence came from an adult in good health. The CDR3 reads CASSQRRGKDPYNEQFF. The DNA for the CDR3 is TGCGCCAGCAGCCAACGCAGGGGAAAGGATCCCTACAATGAGCAGTTCTTC.